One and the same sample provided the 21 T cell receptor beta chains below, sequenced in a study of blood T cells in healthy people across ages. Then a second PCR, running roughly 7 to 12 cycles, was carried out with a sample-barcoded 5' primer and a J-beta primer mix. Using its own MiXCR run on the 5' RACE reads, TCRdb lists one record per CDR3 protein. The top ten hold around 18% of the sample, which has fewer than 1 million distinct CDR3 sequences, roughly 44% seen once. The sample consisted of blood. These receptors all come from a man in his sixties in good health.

The CDR3 DNA is TGTGCCAGCAGCGCGGACATTCGGTCGATCCAAAACATTCAGTACTTC. It specifies CASSADIRSIQNIQYF. The gene calls are TRBV5-8 and TRBJ2-4; a possible D gene is TRBD1 (5 bases). In germline, CDR1 is SGHTS, CDR2 YDEGEE. Trimming took 4 bases from V and 5 from J, leaving 19 bases between them. The CDR3 contains 16 residues.

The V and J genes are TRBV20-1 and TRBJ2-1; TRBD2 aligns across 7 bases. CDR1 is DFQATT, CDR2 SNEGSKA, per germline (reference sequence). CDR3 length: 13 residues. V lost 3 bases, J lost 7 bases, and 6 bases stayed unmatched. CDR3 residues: CSARAAGENEQFF. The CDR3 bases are TGCAGTGCTAGGGCGGCGGGGGAGAATGAGCAGTTCTTC.

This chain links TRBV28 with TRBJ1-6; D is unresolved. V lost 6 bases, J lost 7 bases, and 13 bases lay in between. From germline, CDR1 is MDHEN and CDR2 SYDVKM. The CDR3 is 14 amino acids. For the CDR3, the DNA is TGTGCCAGCAGGTTTTTCCGGGAAAATTCACCCCTCCACTTT. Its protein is CASRFFRENSPLHF.

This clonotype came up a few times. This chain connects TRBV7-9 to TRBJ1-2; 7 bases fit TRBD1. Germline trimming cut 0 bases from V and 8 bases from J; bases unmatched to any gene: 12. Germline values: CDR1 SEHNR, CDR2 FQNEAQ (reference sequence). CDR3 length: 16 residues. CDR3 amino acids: CASSLAPGQQNGGYTF. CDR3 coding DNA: TGTGCCAGCAGCTTAGCCCCGGGACAGCAGAATGGAGGCTACACCTTC. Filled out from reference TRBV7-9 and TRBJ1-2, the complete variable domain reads DTGVSQNPRHKITKRGQNVTFRCDPISEHNRLYWYRQTLGQGPEFLTYFQNEAQLEKSRLLSDRFSAERPKGSFSTLEIQRTEQGDSAMYLCASSLAPGQQNGGYTFGSGTRLTVV.

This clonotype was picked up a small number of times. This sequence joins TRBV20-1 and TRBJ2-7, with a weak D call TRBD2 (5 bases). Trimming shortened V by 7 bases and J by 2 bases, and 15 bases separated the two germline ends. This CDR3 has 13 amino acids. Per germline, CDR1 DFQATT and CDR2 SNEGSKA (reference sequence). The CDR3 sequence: CSGLRAVTYEQYF. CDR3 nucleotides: TGCAGTGGACTACGAGCGGTAACCTACGAGCAGTACTTC.

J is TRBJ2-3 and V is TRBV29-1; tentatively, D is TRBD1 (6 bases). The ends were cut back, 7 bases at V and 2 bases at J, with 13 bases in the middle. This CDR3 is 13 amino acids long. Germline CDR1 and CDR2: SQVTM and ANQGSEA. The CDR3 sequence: CSGYRAYTDTQYF. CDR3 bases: TGCAGCGGCTACAGGGCCTACACAGATACGCAGTATTTT.

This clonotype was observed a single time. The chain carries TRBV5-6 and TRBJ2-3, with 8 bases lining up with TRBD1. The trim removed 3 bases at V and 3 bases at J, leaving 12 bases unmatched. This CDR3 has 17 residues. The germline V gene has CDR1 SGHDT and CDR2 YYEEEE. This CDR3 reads CASSSHGQGGGTDTQYF. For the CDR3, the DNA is TGTGCCAGCAGCTCACATGGACAGGGTGGGGGGACAGATACGCAGTATTTT.

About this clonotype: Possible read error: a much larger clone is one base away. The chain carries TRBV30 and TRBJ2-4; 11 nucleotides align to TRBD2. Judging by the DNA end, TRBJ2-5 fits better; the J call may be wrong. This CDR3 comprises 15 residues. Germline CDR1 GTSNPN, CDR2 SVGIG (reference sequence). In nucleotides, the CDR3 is TGTGCCTGGAGGCGGCTAGCGGGGGGAGGGGAGACCCAGTACTTC. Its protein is CAWRRLAGGGETQYF.

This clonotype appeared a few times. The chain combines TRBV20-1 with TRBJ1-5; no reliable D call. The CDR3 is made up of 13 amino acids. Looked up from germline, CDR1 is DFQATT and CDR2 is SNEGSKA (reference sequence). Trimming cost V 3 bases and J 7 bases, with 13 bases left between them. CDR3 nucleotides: TGCAGTGCTAGCGGAGGGAGAGAACAGCCCCAGCATTTT. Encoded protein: CSASGGREQPQHF.

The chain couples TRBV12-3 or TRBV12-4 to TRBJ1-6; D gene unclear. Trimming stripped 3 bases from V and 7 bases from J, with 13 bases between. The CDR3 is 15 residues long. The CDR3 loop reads CASSFDQRSNSPLHF. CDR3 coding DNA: TGTGCCAGCAGTTTCGACCAGCGTTCAAATTCACCCCTCCACTTT.

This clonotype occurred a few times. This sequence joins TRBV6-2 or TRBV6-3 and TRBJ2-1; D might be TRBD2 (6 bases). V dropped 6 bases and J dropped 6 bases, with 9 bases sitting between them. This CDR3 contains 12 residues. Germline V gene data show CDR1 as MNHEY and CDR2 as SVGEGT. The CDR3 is CASRLARNEQFF. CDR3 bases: TGTGCCAGCAGGCTAGCGCGCAATGAGCAGTTCTTC.

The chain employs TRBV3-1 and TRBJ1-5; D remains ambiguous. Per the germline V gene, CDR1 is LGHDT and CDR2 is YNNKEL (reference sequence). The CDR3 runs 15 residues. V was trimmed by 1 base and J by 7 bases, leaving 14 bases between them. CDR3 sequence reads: CASSQAPTKGQPQHF. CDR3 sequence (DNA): TGTGCCAGCAGCCAAGCTCCTACAAAGGGACAGCCCCAGCATTTT.

The CDR3 here is CASSLGTRTEAFF. The CDR3 nucleotides are TGTGCCAGCAGCTTAGGGACGAGGACTGAAGCTTTCTTT. The rearrangement links TRBV7-6 to TRBJ1-1; D remains ambiguous. V lost 1 base to trimming and J lost 5 bases, with 8 bases between them. The CDR3 has 13 amino acids. CDR1 is SGHVS, CDR2 FNYEAQ, per germline.

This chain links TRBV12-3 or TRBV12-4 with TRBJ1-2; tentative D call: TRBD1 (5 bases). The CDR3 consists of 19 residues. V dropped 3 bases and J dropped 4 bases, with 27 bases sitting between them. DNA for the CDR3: TGTGCCAGCAGTTTTACGCTGTCGGCGGTGAGCCCGGGACGCTATGGCTACACCTTC. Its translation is CASSFTLSAVSPGRYGYTF.

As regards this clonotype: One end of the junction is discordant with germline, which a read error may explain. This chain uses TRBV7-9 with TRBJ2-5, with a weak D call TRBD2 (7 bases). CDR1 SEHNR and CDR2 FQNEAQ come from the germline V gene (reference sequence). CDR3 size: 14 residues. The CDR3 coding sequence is TGTGCCGGCAGCTTAACGGGGGGCCGGGAGACCCAGTACTTC. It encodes CAGSLTGGRETQYF.

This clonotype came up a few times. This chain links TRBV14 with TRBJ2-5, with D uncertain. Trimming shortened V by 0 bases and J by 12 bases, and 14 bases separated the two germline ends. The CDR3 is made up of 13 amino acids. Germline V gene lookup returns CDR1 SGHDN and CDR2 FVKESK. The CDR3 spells CASSQEGRFVEYF. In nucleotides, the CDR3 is TGTGCCAGCAGCCAAGAAGGACGGTTCGTAGAGTACTTC.

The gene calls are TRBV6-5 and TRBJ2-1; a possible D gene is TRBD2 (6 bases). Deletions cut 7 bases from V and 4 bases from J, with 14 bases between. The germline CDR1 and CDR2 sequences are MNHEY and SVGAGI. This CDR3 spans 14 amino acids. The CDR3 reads CASKGGDLYNEQFF. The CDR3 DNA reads TGTGCCAGCAAAGGCGGGGACTTATACAATGAGCAGTTCTTC.

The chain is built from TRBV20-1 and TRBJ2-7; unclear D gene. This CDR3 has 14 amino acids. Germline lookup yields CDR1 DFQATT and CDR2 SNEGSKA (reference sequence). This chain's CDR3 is CRAWSGVRSYEQYF. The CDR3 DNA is TGCAGGGCTTGGAGTGGGGTCCGGTCCTACGAGCAGTACTTC.

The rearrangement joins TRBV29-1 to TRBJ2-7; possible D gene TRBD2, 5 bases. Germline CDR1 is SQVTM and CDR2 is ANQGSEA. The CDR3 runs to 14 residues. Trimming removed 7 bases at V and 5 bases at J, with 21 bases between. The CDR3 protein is CSASEGSFIHEQYF. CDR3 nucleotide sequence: TGCAGCGCTTCAGAGGGATCTTTTATCCACGAGCAGTACTTC.

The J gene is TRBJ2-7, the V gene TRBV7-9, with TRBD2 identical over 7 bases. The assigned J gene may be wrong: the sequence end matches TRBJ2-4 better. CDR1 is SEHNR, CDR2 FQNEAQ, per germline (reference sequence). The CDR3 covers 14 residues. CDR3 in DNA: TGTGCCAGCAGCCCAAGACTAGCTCCGGACATTCAGTACTTC. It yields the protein CASSPRLAPDIQYF.

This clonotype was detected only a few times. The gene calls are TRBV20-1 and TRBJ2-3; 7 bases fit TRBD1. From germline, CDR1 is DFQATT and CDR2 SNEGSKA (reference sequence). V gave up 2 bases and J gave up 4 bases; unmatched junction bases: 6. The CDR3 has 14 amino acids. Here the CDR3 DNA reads TGCAGTGCTAGACCGACAGGGTTGGCAGATACGCAGTATTTT. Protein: CSARPTGLADTQYF.